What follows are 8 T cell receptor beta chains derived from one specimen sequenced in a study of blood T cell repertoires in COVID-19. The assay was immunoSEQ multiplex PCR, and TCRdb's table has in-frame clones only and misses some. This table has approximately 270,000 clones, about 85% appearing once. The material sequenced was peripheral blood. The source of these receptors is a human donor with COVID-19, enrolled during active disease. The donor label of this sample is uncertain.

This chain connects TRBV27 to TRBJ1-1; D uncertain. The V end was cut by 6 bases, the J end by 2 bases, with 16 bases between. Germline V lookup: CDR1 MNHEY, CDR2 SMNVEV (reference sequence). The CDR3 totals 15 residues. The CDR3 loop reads CASSPLAELNTEAFF. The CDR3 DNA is TGTGCCAGCAGCCCCTTGGCGGAGCTTAACACTGAAGCTTTCTTT.

The CDR3 nucleotides are TGTGCCAGCAGTGATGATCGGGGGGTGAACACTGAAGCTTTCTTT. Translation: CASSDDRGVNTEAFF. The rearrangement links TRBV6-1 to TRBJ1-1; maybe TRBD1 (5 bases). The CDR3 totals 15 residues. Looked up from germline, CDR1 is MNHNS and CDR2 is SASEGT. Trimming cost V 3 bases and J 0 bases, with 11 bases left between them.

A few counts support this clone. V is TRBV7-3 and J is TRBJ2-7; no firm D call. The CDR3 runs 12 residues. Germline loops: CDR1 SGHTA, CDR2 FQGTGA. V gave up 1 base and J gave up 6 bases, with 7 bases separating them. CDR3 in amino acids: CASSLMSSEQYF. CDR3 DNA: TGTGCCAGCAGCTTAATGTCCAGCGAGCAGTACTTC.

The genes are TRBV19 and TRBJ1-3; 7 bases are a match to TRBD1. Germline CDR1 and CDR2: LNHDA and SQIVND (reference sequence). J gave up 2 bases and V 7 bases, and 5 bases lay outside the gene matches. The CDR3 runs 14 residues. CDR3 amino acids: CASNDGTAGNTIYF. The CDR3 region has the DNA TGTGCCAGTAACGATGGGACAGCTGGAAACACCATATATTTT.

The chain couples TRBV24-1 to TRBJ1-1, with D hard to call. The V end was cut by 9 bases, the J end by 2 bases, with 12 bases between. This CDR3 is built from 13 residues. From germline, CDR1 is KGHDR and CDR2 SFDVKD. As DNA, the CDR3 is TGTGCCACCGCGGGCGGCGGAAACACTGAAGCTTTCTTT. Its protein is CATAGGGNTEAFF.

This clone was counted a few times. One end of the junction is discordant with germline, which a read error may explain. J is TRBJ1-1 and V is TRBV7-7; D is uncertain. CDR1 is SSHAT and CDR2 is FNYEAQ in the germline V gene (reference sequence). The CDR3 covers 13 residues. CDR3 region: CASSLERDTEAFF. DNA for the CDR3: TGTGCTAGCAGCTTAGAGCGGGACACTGAAGCTTTCTTT.

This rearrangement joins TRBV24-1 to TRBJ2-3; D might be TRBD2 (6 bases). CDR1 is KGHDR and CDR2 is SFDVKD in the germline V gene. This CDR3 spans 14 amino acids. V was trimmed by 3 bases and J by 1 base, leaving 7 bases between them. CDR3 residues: CATSDPSGTDTQYF. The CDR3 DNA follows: TGTGCCACCAGTGATCCTAGCGGCACAGATACGCAGTATTTT.

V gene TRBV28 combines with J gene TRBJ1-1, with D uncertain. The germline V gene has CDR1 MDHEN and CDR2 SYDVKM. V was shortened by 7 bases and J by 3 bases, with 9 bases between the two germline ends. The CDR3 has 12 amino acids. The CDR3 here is CASNPGDTEAFF. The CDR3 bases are TGTGCCAGCAACCCTGGAGACACTGAAGCTTTCTTT.